One and the same sample provided the 8 T cell receptor beta chains below, sequenced in a study of blood T cell repertoires in COVID-19. Some clones are missing from TCRdb's copy, which holds only in-frame ones; the method was immunoSEQ multiplex PCR. The profile shows tens of thousands of clones, around 88% of them singletons. Sequenced input: peripheral blood. These receptors all come from a man aged 65 to 85 with active or convalescent COVID-19.

J is TRBJ2-1 and V is TRBV7-8; D is perhaps TRBD1 (5 bases). CDR3 length: 14 residues. Per germline, CDR1 SGHVS and CDR2 FQNEAQ. V was clipped by 5 bases and J by 5 bases, with 13 bases between them. The CDR3 sequence: CASSPRRGNNEQFF. CDR3 sequence (DNA): TGTGCCAGCAGCCCACGTAGGGGTAACAATGAGCAGTTCTTC.

The V gene is TRBV29-1, the J gene TRBJ1-1; 9 bases map to TRBD1. Germline values: CDR1 SQVTM, CDR2 ANQGSEA. V trimming: 7 bases; J trimming: 5 bases; junction bases outside the gene matches: 8. The CDR3 covers 13 residues. The CDR3 nucleotides read TGCAGCGCTTCCACAGGGGGCGGGACTGAAGCTTTCTTT. Its translation: CSASTGGGTEAFF.

The chain couples TRBV5-5 to TRBJ2-5, with a tentative D call TRBD2 (6 bases). The germline V gene encodes CDR1 SGHKS and CDR2 YYEKEE (reference sequence). This CDR3 has 15 residues. V dropped 2 bases and J dropped 5 bases, with 16 bases sitting between them. The CDR3 here is CASSFESRGTETQYF. CDR3 nucleotide sequence: TGTGCCAGCAGCTTTGAGAGCCGGGGGACGGAGACCCAGTACTTC.

A single count supports this clone. V usage is TRBV6-1 and J usage is TRBJ1-2; 9 bases align to TRBD1. CDR3 length: 14 residues. The germline V gene encodes CDR1 MNHNS and CDR2 SASEGT. With 3 bases clipped from V and 5 bases from J, the junction kept 4 bases outside the gene matches. CDR3 loop: CASSDRGQGYGYTF. CDR3 bases: TGTGCCAGCAGTGATAGAGGACAGGGGTATGGCTACACCTTC.

The rearrangement uses TRBV5-4 and TRBJ2-2; 9 bases line up with TRBD1. Germline trimming cut 4 bases from V and 6 bases from J; bases unmatched to any gene: 10. The CDR3 runs to 16 residues. Germline-derived CDR1 and CDR2 are SGHNT and YYREEE (reference sequence). Written as DNA, the CDR3 is TGTGCCAGCAGCCCAGCCCCGGACAGGGGAGCCGGGGAGCTGTTTTTT. Protein product: CASSPAPDRGAGELFF.

The V gene is TRBV5-6, the J gene TRBJ1-6; no clear D. Germline-derived CDR1 and CDR2 are SGHDT and YYEEEE. The CDR3 extends over 15 amino acids. V was clipped by 0 bases and J by 8 bases, with 12 bases between them. The CDR3 reads CASSLVGRPDSPLHF. The CDR3 nucleotides read TGTGCCAGCAGCTTGGTGGGCAGGCCGGATTCACCCCTCCACTTT.

The rearrangement joins TRBV5-1 to TRBJ1-1; D not resolved. The CDR3 consists of 16 residues. V was pared by 1 base and J by 2 bases, with 15 bases between. Germline V lookup: CDR1 SGHRS, CDR2 YFSETQ. This CDR3 reads CASSLFPLAENTEAFF. Here the CDR3 DNA reads TGCGCCAGCAGCTTGTTTCCCCTGGCGGAAAACACTGAAGCTTTCTTT.

This clone was counted between two and nine times. This chain links TRBV28 with TRBJ1-2; TRBD1 matches at 7 bases. Germline V gene data show CDR1 as MDHEN and CDR2 as SYDVKM. The CDR3 sequence is 15 residues long. V dropped 6 bases and J dropped 0; count of bases not matched to a gene: 7. The CDR3 DNA sequence: TGTGCCAGCAGCACGACCGGGACAGCTAACTATGGCTACACCTTC. It is translated as CASSTTGTANYGYTF.